These 17 T cell receptor beta chains originate from one sample sequenced in a study of T-cell reconstitution after alpha-beta-depleted transplantation in children. A library of TCRbeta sequences, prepared with unique molecular identifiers, was generated. TCRdb called the PCR reads again in MiXCR, with one record for every CDR3 protein. Here the sample spans about 610,000 distinct CDR3 sequences, 25% to 30% being singletons. The sequenced sample was PBMCs, obtained before TCRalphabeta/CD19-depleted stem cell transplant. The receptors here all came from a boy younger than two with Wiskott-Aldrich syndrome, due to receive a stem cell transplant.

V gene TRBV29-1 combines with J gene TRBJ2-7; 9 bases match TRBD1. The CDR3 is 12 amino acids. Germline CDR1 reads SQVTM; CDR2 reads ANQGSEA. Unmatched junction bases numbered 3, after V lost 6 bases and J lost 3 bases. DNA of the CDR3: TGCAGCGTAAAGACAGGGGGCTACGAGCAGTACTTC. Translated: CSVKTGGYEQYF.

V usage is TRBV7-9 and J usage is TRBJ2-1, with 11 positions matching TRBD1. CDR1 SEHNR and CDR2 FQNEAQ come from the germline V gene (reference sequence). The CDR3 is made up of 14 amino acids. V lost 4 bases to trimming and J lost 10 bases; unmatched junction nucleotides: 6. The CDR3 sequence is CASSSGTGGAEQFF. CDR3 in DNA: TGTGCCAGCAGCTCAGGGACAGGGGGTGCAGAGCAGTTCTTC.

V gene TRBV3-1 combines with J gene TRBJ2-1; possibly TRBD2 for D (7 bases). V lost 4 bases to trimming and J lost 8 bases, with 15 bases between them. The CDR3 loop spans 14 amino acids. CDR1 is LGHDT, CDR2 YNNKEL, per germline (reference sequence). The CDR3 region has the DNA TGTGCCAGCAGCCGACGGGGGGCGGCGGATGAGCAGTTCTTC. This codes for CASSRRGAADEQFF.

The chain joins TRBV10-3 to TRBJ2-3; tentative D call: TRBD2 (5 bases). This CDR3 contains 13 residues. The V end lost 4 bases, the J end lost 3 bases, and 8 bases lay between the germline ends. CDR1 is ENHRY and CDR2 is SYGVKD in the germline V gene. CDR3 sequence: CAISARETDTQYF. CDR3 nucleotides: TGTGCCATCAGTGCGAGGGAGACAGATACGCAGTATTTT.

The chain recombines TRBV7-2 with TRBJ2-3; the D is unclear. Germline CDR1 and CDR2: SGHTA and FQGNSA. V lost 5 bases to trimming and J lost 7 bases, with 10 bases between them. There are 12 residues in the CDR3. The DNA for the CDR3 is TGTGCCAGCAGCCTTGCTACATATACGCAGTATTTT. Encoded protein: CASSLATYTQYF.

This clonotype was detected a few times. This chain uses TRBV12-3 or TRBV12-4 with TRBJ2-7; 7 nucleotides agree with TRBD2. V lost 3 bases and J lost 6; bases outside the gene matches: 11. The CDR3 runs 15 residues. For the CDR3, the DNA is TGTGCCAGCAGTTTCTTGGGACTAATCAGCCGCGAGCAGTACTTC. This gives the protein CASSFLGLISREQYF.

The chain recombines TRBV19 with TRBJ2-7; the D is unclear. With 5 bases removed from V and 4 bases from J, the gap between germline ends came to 12 bases. CDR3 length: 13 amino acids. Germline values: CDR1 LNHDA, CDR2 SQIVND (reference sequence). CDR3 nucleotide sequence: TGTGCCAGTAGTCCCCGATGGGATTACGAGCAGTACTTC. Encoded protein: CASSPRWDYEQYF.

This clonotype was counted many times. The rearrangement links TRBV11-2 to TRBJ2-1, with TRBD2 as a possible D gene (6 bases). Germline loops: CDR1 SGHAT, CDR2 FQNNGV. There are 14 residues in the CDR3. The ends were cut back, 5 bases at V and 4 bases at J, with 12 bases in the middle. CDR3 region: CASSPSVGYNEQFF. The CDR3 DNA reads TGTGCCAGCAGCCCTAGCGTCGGTTACAATGAGCAGTTCTTC.

The rearrangement uses TRBV12-3 or TRBV12-4 and TRBJ2-3; D is undetermined. CDR3 length: 17 residues. V was pared by 3 bases and J by 2 bases, with 18 bases between. The CDR3 nucleotides are TGTGCCAGCAGTTTCCCCCCCGCAGTGTTCTCCACAGATACGCAGTATTTT. Its translation is CASSFPPAVFSTDTQYF.

The sample holds a few counts of this clonotype. The rearrangement joins TRBV27 to TRBJ2-1; a possible D gene is TRBD2 (7 bases). From germline, CDR1 is MNHEY and CDR2 SMNVEV (reference sequence). CDR3 size: 15 residues. Trimming stripped 5 bases from V and 6 bases from J, with 17 bases between. The CDR3 region has the DNA TGTGCCAGCAGTCCCGAGGGGGGGCCCATCAATGAGCAGTTCTTC. Residues: CASSPEGGPINEQFF.

The rearrangement joins TRBV6-1 to TRBJ1-4; 9 nucleotides match TRBD1. In germline, CDR1 is MNHNS, CDR2 SASEGT. Unmatched junction bases numbered 10, after V lost 7 bases and J lost 7 bases. The CDR3 length is 15 residues. CDR3 DNA sequence: TGTGCCAGCAAACTTCTCGGGACAGGGAGTGAAAAACTGTTTTTT. Translated: CASKLLGTGSEKLFF.

The rearrangement links TRBV11-2 to TRBJ2-5; D is undetermined. V lost 2 bases to trimming and J lost 1 base, with 17 bases between them. Looked up from germline, CDR1 is SGHAT and CDR2 is FQNNGV. The CDR3 extends over 17 amino acids. Here the CDR3 DNA reads TGTGCCAGCAGCTTATCGTGGTTAGTGAGGCTCCAAGAGACCCAGTACTTC. Amino acids: CASSLSWLVRLQETQYF. The full variable domain, its missing parts supplied by reference TRBV11-2 and TRBJ2-5, is EAGVAQSPRYKIIEKRQSVAFWCNPISGHATLYWYQQILGQGPKLLIQFQNNGVVDDSQLPKDRFSAERLKGVDSTLKIQPAKLEDSAVYLCASSLSWLVRLQETQYFGPGTRLLVL.

This clonotype appeared a few times. This sequence joins TRBV5-1 and TRBJ2-1; D might be TRBD2 (6 bases). The CDR3 sequence is 14 residues long. Germline V gene data show CDR1 as SGHRS and CDR2 as YFSETQ. The V end was cut by 5 bases, the J end by 0 bases, with 9 bases between. The DNA for the CDR3 is TGCGCCAGCAGTCTAGCGCCCTCCTACAATGAGCAGTTCTTC. This encodes CASSLAPSYNEQFF. The variable domain in full, with the rest retrieved from reference TRBV5-1 and TRBJ2-1, is KAGVTQTPRYLIKTRGQQVTLSCSPISGHRSVSWYQQTPGQGLQFLFEYFSETQRNKGNFPGRFSGRQFSNSRSEMNVSTLELGDSALYLCASSLAPSYNEQFFGPGTRLTVL.

This chain joins TRBV18 and TRBJ1-4; D is unclear. The length of the CDR3 is 14 residues. Germline V gene data show CDR1 as KGHSH and CDR2 as LQKENI. V was shortened by 3 bases and J by 0 bases, with 5 bases between the two germline ends. DNA of the CDR3: TGTGCCAGCTCACCTCTAGCAACTAATGAAAAACTGTTTTTT. Amino acid sequence: CASSPLATNEKLFF.

This clonotype was seen a handful of times. This rearrangement joins TRBV20-1 to TRBJ2-5; no definite D call. V was cut by 5 bases and J by 1 base, with 8 bases left in between. Per germline, CDR1 DFQATT and CDR2 SNEGSKA (reference sequence). The CDR3 is 12 residues long. CDR3 coding DNA: TGCAGTGCTCAGGAGATCCAAGAGACCCAGTACTTC. This sequence encodes CSAQEIQETQYF.

This clonotype showed up just a few times. V and J are TRBV4-1 and TRBJ2-7; D not certain. From germline, CDR1 is MGHRA and CDR2 YSYEKL. V gave up 1 base and J gave up 3 bases, with 4 bases separating them. CDR3 length equals 12 residues. The CDR3 nucleotides read TGCGCCAGCAGCCAAGGACACTACGAGCAGTACTTC. Translated, it gives CASSQGHYEQYF.

The rearrangement uses TRBV4-2 and TRBJ2-3; 11 positions agree with TRBD2. CDR1 and CDR2 from the germline V gene are LGHNA and YNFKEQ. The CDR3 length is 17 residues. With 4 bases clipped from V and 1 base from J, the junction kept 7 bases outside the gene matches. DNA for the CDR3: TGTGCCAGCAGCCGGGGACTAGCGGAGATAGGCACAGATACGCAGTATTTT. Encoded protein: CASSRGLAEIGTDTQYF.